A single sample gave rise to the 10 T cell receptor beta chains below, sequenced in a study of blood T cell repertoires in COVID-19. The assay was immunoSEQ multiplex PCR, and TCRdb's table has in-frame clones only and misses some. The sample shows a few hundred thousand clones, 70% to 90% of them seen only once. Specimen: PBMCs or T cells enriched from blood (not recorded which). These receptors were collected from a woman in her thirties or forties who had recovered from COVID-19.

Remarks on this clone: This sample also contains other DNA sequences that code for the same CDR3. The J gene is TRBJ1-5, the V gene TRBV5-1; D is uncertain. The V and J ends lost 0 bases and 3 bases respectively, with 7 bases between them. CDR1 SGHRS and CDR2 YFSETQ come from the germline V gene. The CDR3 covers 14 residues. The CDR3 DNA is TGCGCCAGCAGCTTGGACGGGATCAATCAGCCCCAGCATTTT. Translating gives CASSLDGINQPQHF.

The V and J genes are TRBV28 and TRBJ2-5; D might be TRBD1 (5 bases). Germline CDR1 is MDHEN and CDR2 is SYDVKM. Trimming cost V 4 bases and J 2 bases, with 5 bases left between them. There are 12 residues in the CDR3. In DNA form, the CDR3 reads TGTGCCAGCAGTTACAGGCAAGAGACCCAGTACTTC. As protein: CASSYRQETQYF.

Concerning this clone: The same CDR3 also results from other DNA sequences found in this sample. This chain uses TRBV9 with TRBJ2-7, with 15 bases that match TRBD2. This CDR3 has 15 residues. Germline V gene sequence: CDR1 SGDLS, CDR2 YYNGEE. With V trimmed by 2 bases and J by 4 bases, 1 base remained unmatched. CDR3 DNA: TGTGCCAGCAGCGTGGGACTAGCGGGGGGTTACGAGCAGTACTTC. This encodes CASSVGLAGGYEQYF.

The chain has TRBV15 and TRBJ2-7; D possibly corresponds to TRBD1 (6 bases). This CDR3 contains 16 residues. CDR1 and CDR2 from the germline V gene are LNHNV and YYDKDF (reference sequence). Between the trimmed V and J ends, which lost 0 bases and 3 bases, there was a span of 15 bases. CDR3 residues: CATSRDNTGTNYEQYF. The CDR3 DNA follows: TGTGCCACCAGCAGAGATAATACAGGGACCAACTACGAGCAGTACTTC.

V and J are TRBV3-1 (or the pseudogene TRBV3-2) and TRBJ1-6; D is possibly TRBD1 (5 bases). This CDR3 spans 13 amino acids. V gave up 8 bases and J gave up 8 bases, with 13 bases separating them. Germline V gene lookup returns CDR1 LGHDT and CDR2 YNNKEL (reference sequence). CDR3 sequence (DNA): TGTGCCAGCTCAGGGAATCTCGATTCACCCCTCCACTTT. Protein sequence: CASSGNLDSPLHF.

The chain carries TRBV6-1 and TRBJ2-6; D uncertain. V gave up 0 bases and J gave up 1 base, with 7 bases separating them. The germline V gene encodes CDR1 MNHNS and CDR2 SASEGT. The CDR3 spans 16 residues. CDR3 amino acids: CASSEALSSGANVLTF. The CDR3 nucleotides read TGTGCCAGCAGTGAAGCGCTATCATCTGGGGCCAACGTCCTGACTTTC.

V and J are TRBV5-1 and TRBJ1-2; D not resolved. Trimming left V 3 bases short and J 0 bases short, with 6 bases between. The germline V gene encodes CDR1 SGHRS and CDR2 YFSETQ. The CDR3 has 13 amino acids. This CDR3 reads CASSSSSNYGYTF. The CDR3 nucleotides read TGCGCCAGCAGCTCTTCGTCTAACTATGGCTACACCTTC.

The V and J genes are TRBV18 and TRBJ1-2; D gene uncertain. Germline V gives CDR1 KGHSH, CDR2 LQKENI. Trimming cost V 2 bases and J 4 bases, with 14 bases left between them. CDR3 length: 15 residues. In nucleotides, the CDR3 is TGTGCCAGCTCACCAGGGCAGACGGATAGCTATGGCTACACCTTC. Its translation: CASSPGQTDSYGYTF.

The V gene is TRBV14, the J gene TRBJ2-1; 8 bases match TRBD2. Germline V CDR1 and CDR2: SGHDN, FVKESK. This CDR3 is built from 18 residues. Trimming cost V 4 bases and J 5 bases; bases outside gene matches: 16. The CDR3 here is CASSRLGLARLGDNEQFF. CDR3 coding DNA: TGTGCCAGCAGCCGGTTAGGACTAGCTCGATTGGGGGACAATGAGCAGTTCTTC. The entire variable domain, with the rest obtained from reference TRBV14 and TRBJ2-1, is as follows: EAGVTQFPSHSVIEKGQTVTLRCDPISGHDNLYWYRRVMGKEIKFLLHFVKESKQDESGMPNNRFLAERTGGTYSTLKVQPAELEDSGVYFCASSRLGLARLGDNEQFFGPGTRLTVL.

This chain joins TRBV5-1 and TRBJ2-2; 10 nucleotides agree with TRBD2. With V trimmed by 0 bases and J by 6 bases, 5 bases remained unmatched. The CDR3 spans 16 residues. The germline CDR1 and CDR2 sequences are SGHRS and YFSETQ. CDR3 nucleotides: TGCGCCAGCAGCTTGGAACGGCTAGCGGGGGCCGGGGAGCTGTTTTTT. It encodes CASSLERLAGAGELFF.